This TCR beta chain was sequenced for a study of blood T cell repertoires in COVID-19. Study information: The analysed material was cDNA or gDNA that came from T cells, B-cell-depleted T cells, or PBMCs.

Per the original data handling: For nucleated cells, counts were estimated from reference gene primer amplification. The method was immunoSEQ multiplex PCR; TCRdb's version includes in-frame clones alone and lacks a portion of them. V and J calls and clone size are those listed in that table; D and trimming were worked out from the DNA. The sample lists 150,000 or so clones; approximately 90% were seen once. V lost 5 bases, J lost 13 bases, and 7 bases stayed unmatched. This CDR3 comprises 13 residues. Germline assignment: CDR1 LGHDT and CDR2 YNNKEL (reference sequence). Material: peripheral blood. The gene calls are TRBV3-1 (or the pseudogene TRBV3-2) and TRBJ1-6, with 8 bases that match TRBD1. The clonotype originates from a man aged 55 to 69 with active or convalescent COVID-19. Here the CDR3 reads CASSSLHRGPLHF. CDR3 bases: TGTGCCAGCAGCTCATTACACAGGGGGCCCCTCCACTTT.